This T cell receptor beta chain is from a study of cytomegalovirus exposure and HLA in healthy donors. Regarding the study as a whole: Most TCR beta V segments were productive about 87% or about 30% of the time in an earlier analysis. HLA allele associations emerged for under 20,000 TCR beta sequences in a later analysis, at 0.05 false discovery rate. Across HLA loci, a later analysis found differing TCR association rates, with DRB1 most and HLA-C fewest.

The primer mix had 60 Vbeta and 13 Jbeta primers. The data were produced by immunoSEQ multiplex PCR, yet TCRdb's version contains in-frame clones alone and is incomplete. The sample shows tens of thousands of clones, about 80% of them seen only once. Germline CDR1 and CDR2: SGHTA and FQGNSA. This CDR3 spans 16 amino acids. V shed 5 bases, J shed 0 bases, and the junction held 7 bases outside the gene matches. As concerns this clone: Its antigen is not known.

This clonotype was obtained from a man in his fifties in good health and CMV-seronegative. The sample comprised PBMCs. The V gene is TRBV7-2, the J gene TRBJ1-1, with 9 bases lining up with TRBD1. CDR3 sequence reads: CASSQQGAPMNTEAFF. In DNA form, the CDR3 reads TGTGCCAGCAGCCAACAGGGGGCGCCGATGAACACTGAAGCTTTCTTT.